This T cell receptor (beta chain) was profiled in a study of monozygotic twins with inflammatory bowel disease. The CDR3 loop spans 14 amino acids. Germline V gene data show CDR1 as DFQATT and CDR2 as SNEGSKA (reference sequence). TCRdb reprocessed the 5' RACE reads and reports one entry per CDR3 protein, with no DNA. Its table lists approximately 400,000 distinct CDR3 sequences. Sequencing input: blood. The chain couples TRBV20-1 to TRBJ1-2. The origin of this receptor is a human donor with ulcerative colitis or Crohn's disease, or a healthy co-twin of an affected twin (not recorded which). CDR3 in amino acids: CSAKREQLNYGYTF.